This record looks at one TCR beta chain sequence and its context. These data come from a study of preoperative IRX-2 immunotherapy in early breast cancer. The repertoire was sequenced with immunoSEQ multiplex PCR; TCRdb's copy has only in-frame clones and lacks some. The sample lists approximately 3,900 clones, 65% to 85% occurring once. The sample's treatment: preoperative locoregional IRX-2 cytokine immunotherapy. The germline V and J ends were trimmed by 6 bases and 1 base, with 9 bases remaining between them. Germline-derived CDR1 and CDR2 are MNHGY and SAAAGT. The CDR3 loop spans 13 amino acids. The material sequenced was tumor tissue, taken before IRX-2 immunotherapy. The V gene is TRBV6-8, the J gene TRBJ2-5, with D possibly being TRBD2 (6 bases). The receptor's source is a human donor with breast cancer. The CDR3 nucleotides read TGTGCCAGCAGCGGGAGTGTCCAAGAGACCCAGTACTTC. This sequence encodes CASSGSVQETQYF.